This TCR beta chain was recovered during a study of T cell repertoires in cytomegalovirus infection (dated by TCRdb to the late 2010s). Regarding the study in general: Donor HLA type was relevant to the analysis, as public TCR beta signatures indicated carriage of CMV infection together with the matching HLA type.

As to this clonotype: Its antigen target is currently unknown. The input lacks base qualities; no much larger clone sits a single base away.

The instrument given in TCRdb is Illumina HiSeq 1500. The public reads were reanalyzed by TCRdb: fastp trimming at Q25, MiXCR alignment, in-frame beta chains only. Each CDR3 protein gets just one entry, which takes the most common genes and DNA from the rows behind it. The sample table lists 60,000 to 85,000 distinct CDR3 sequences, approximately 22% of them with a count of one. The ten most abundant clones make up 60% to 85% of the sample. The germline V gene encodes CDR1 SGDLS and CDR2 YYNGEE. Trimming costs V 3 bases and J 6 bases, and their ends lie 7 bases apart. The CDR3 numbers 12 residues from cysteine through phenylalanine. The sequence is cut down to CDR3 DNA, 36 bases in frame from base 1. Study-wide findings and limitations: In both this cohort and an independent approximately 370-donor cohort, the cumulative frequency of public TCR beta family members distinguished carriers of CMV infection plus the relevant HLA type. In the ex vivo response, HLA-C-restricted CMV-specific TCR beta clonotypes were dominant, and in two of eight donors the single most frequent clonotype came from this HLA-C-restricted group.

Sequencing used PBMCs, sequenced either directly or after in vitro stimulation (not recorded which). The V and J genes are TRBV9 and TRBJ2-1; matching of 5 bases hints at TRBD2 as the D gene. The clonotype originates from a human donor in good health (CMV status not recorded). Some clones in this sample may be carry-over from other donors' samples. The nucleotide sequence is given as TGTGCCAGCAGCGGTGGAGGCAATGAGCAGTTCTTC. Translated, this is CASSGGGNEQFF.